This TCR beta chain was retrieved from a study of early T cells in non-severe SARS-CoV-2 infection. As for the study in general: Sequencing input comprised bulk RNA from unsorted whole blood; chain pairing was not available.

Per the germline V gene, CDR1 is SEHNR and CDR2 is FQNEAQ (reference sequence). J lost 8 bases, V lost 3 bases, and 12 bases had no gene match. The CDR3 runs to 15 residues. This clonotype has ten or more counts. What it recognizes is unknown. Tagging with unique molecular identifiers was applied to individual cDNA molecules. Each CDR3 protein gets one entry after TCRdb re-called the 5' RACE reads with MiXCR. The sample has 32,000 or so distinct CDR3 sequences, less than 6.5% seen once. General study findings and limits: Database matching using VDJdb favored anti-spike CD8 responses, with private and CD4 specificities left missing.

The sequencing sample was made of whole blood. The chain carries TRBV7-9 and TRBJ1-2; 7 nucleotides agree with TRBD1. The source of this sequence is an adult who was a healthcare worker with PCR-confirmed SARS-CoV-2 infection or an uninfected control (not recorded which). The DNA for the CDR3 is TGTGCCAGCAGCTTCACAAAACAGGGACAGCAAGGCTACACCTTC. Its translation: CASSFTKQGQQGYTF. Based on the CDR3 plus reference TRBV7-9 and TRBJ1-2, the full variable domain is DTGVSQNPRHKITKRGQNVTFRCDPISEHNRLYWYRQTLGQGPEFLTYFQNEAQLEKSRLLSDRFSAERPKGSFSTLEIQRTEQGDSAMYLCASSFTKQGQQGYTFGSGTRLTVV.